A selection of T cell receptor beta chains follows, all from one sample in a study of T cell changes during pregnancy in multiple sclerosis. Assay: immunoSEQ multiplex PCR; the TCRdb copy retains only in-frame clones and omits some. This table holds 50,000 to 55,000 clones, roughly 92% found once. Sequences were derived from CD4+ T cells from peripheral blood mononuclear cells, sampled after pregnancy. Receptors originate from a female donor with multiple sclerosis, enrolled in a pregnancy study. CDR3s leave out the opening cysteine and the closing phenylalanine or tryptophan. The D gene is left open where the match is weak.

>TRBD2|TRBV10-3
AISDPLAGGPTDTQY
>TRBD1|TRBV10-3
AIRSDRDLNTIY
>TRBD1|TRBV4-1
ASSPTGLATEAF
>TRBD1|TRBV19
ASRDSNHEKLF
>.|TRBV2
ASSEGRGITEAF
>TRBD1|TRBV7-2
ASSFGQAQETQY
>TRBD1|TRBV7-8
AGGGQGRTGELF
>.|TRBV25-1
ASSGVDSGANVLT
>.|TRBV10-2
ASSGGLEKLF
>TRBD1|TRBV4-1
ASSQASRTGVYGYT
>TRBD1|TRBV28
ASSLRQGDYNEQF
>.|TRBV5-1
ASSLGAGQETQY
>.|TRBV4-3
ASSQEGRFGGYT